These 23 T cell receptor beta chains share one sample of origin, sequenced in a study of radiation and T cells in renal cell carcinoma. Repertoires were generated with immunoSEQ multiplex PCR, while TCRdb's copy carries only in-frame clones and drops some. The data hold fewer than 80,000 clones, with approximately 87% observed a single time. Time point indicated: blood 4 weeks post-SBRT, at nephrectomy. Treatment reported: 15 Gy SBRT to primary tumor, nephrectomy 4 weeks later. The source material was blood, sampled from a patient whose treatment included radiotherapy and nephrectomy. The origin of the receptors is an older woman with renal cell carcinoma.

The CDR3, as DNA: TGTGCCAGCAGGCCCGGGTCTTACAATCAGCCCCAGCATTTT. Protein product: CASRPGSYNQPQHF. The rearrangement joins TRBV27 to TRBJ1-5; D gene unclear. The V gene lost 6 bases and the J gene lost 3 bases, with 12 bases spanning the gap. Germline CDR1 is MNHEY and CDR2 is SMNVEV (reference sequence). CDR3 length equals 14 residues.

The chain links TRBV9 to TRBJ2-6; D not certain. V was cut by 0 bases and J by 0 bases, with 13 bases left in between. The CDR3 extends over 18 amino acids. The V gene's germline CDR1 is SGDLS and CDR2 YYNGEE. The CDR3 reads CASSVGAGRFSGANVLTF. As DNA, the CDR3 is TGTGCCAGCAGCGTAGGGGCAGGACGGTTCTCTGGGGCCAACGTCCTGACTTTC.

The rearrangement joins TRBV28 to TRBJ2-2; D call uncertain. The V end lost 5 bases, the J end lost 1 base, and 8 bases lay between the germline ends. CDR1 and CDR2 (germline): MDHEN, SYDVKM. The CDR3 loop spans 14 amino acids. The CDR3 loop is CASSPPGNTGELFF. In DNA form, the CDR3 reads TGTGCCAGCAGTCCCCCGGGGAACACCGGGGAGCTGTTTTTT. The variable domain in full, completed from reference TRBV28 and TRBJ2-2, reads DVKVTQSSRYLVKRTGEKVFLECVQDMDHENMFWYRQDPGLGLRLIYFSYDVKMKEKGDIPEGYSVSREKKERFSLILESASTNQTSMYLCASSPPGNTGELFFGEGSRLTVL.

CDR3 region: CASSKGGSTEAFF. CDR3 nucleotides: TGCGCCAGCAGTAAGGGGGGGAGCACTGAAGCTTTCTTT. This rearrangement joins TRBV5-1 to TRBJ1-1; a possible D gene is TRBD1 (6 bases). Trimming removed 5 bases from V and 4 bases from J, with 12 bases in between. Germline CDR1 is SGHRS and CDR2 is YFSETQ. The CDR3 extends over 13 amino acids.

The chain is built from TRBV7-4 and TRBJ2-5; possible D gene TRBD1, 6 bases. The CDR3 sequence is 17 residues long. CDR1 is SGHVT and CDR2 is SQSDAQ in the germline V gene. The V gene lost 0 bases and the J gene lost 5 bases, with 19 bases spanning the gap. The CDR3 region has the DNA TGTGCCAGCAGCTTAGCTCGGACGACTCAGGGGTTGGAGACCCAGTACTTC. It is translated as CASSLARTTQGLETQYF. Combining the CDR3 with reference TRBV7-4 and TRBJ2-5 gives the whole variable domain GAGVSQSPRYKVAKRGRDVALRCDSISGHVTLYWYRQTLGQGSEVLTYSQSDAQRDKSGRPSGRFSAERPERSVSTLKIQRTEQGDSAVYLCASSLARTTQGLETQYFGPGTRLLVL.

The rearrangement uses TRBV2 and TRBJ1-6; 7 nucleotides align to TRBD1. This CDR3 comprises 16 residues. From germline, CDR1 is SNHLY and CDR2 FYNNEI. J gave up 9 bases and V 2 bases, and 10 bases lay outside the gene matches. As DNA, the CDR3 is TGTGCCAGCAGTGAATCGACAGGGCCAAATGGTTCACCCCTCCACTTT. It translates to CASSESTGPNGSPLHF.

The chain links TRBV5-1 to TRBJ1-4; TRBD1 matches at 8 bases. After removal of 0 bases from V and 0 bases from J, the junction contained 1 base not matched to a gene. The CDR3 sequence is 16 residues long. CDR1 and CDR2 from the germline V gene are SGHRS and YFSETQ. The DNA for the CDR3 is TGCGCCAGCAGCTTGGGGGACAGGACAACTAATGAAAAACTGTTTTTT. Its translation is CASSLGDRTTNEKLFF.

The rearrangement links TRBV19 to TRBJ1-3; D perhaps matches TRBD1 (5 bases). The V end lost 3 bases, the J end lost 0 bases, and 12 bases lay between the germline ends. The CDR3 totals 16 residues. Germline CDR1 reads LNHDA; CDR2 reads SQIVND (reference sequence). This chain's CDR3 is CASSILGGTSGNTIYF. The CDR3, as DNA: TGTGCCAGTAGTATCCTCGGGGGGACCTCTGGAAACACCATATATTTT.

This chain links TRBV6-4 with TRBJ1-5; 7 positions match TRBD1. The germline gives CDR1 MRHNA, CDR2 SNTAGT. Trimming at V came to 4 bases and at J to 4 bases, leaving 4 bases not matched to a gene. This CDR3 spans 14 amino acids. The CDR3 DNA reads TGTGCCAGCAGTGGGACAGGCGGGAATCAGCCCCAGCATTTT. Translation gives CASSGTGGNQPQHF.

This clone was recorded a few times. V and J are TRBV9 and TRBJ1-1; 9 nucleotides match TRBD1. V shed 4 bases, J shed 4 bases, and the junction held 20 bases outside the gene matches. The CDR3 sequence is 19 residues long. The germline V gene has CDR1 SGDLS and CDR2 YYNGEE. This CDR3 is CASSFLMGQGGLKGTEAFF. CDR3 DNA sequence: TGTGCCAGCAGCTTCCTCATGGGACAGGGAGGTCTCAAGGGCACTGAAGCTTTCTTT.

As DNA, the CDR3 is TGCGCCAGCAGACAAGAACAGGGAGAGTACACTGAAGCTTTCTTT. Amino acid sequence: CASRQEQGEYTEAFF. The chain recombines TRBV5-1 with TRBJ1-1; maybe TRBD1 (6 bases). CDR1 is SGHRS, CDR2 YFSETQ, per germline. CDR3 size: 15 residues. V was trimmed by 5 bases and J by 3 bases, leaving 17 bases between them.

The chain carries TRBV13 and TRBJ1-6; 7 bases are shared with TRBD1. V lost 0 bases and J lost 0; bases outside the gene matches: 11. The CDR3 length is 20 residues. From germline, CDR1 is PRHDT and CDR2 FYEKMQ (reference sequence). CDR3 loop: CASSLGKGTVPSSYNSPLHF. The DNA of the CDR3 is TGTGCCAGCAGCTTAGGAAAAGGGACAGTACCGTCCTCCTATAATTCACCCCTCCACTTT.

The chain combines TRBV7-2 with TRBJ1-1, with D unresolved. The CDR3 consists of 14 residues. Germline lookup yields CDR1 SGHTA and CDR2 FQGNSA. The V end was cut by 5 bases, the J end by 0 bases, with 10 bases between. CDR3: CASSSRVLNTEAFF. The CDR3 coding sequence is TGTGCCAGCAGCAGCCGGGTCTTGAACACTGAAGCTTTCTTT.

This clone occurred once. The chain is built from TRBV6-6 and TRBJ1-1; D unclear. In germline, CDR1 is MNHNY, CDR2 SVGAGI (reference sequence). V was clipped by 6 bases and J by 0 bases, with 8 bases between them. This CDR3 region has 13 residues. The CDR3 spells CASSGQLNTEAFF. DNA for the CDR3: TGTGCCAGCAGCGGGCAACTGAACACTGAAGCTTTCTTT.

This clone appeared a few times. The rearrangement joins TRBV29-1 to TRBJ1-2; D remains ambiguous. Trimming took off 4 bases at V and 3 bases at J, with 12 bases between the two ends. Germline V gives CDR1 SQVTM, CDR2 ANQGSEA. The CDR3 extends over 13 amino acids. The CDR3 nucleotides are TGCAGCGTTGGGGTGGACGGCGACTATGGCTACACCTTC. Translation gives CSVGVDGDYGYTF.

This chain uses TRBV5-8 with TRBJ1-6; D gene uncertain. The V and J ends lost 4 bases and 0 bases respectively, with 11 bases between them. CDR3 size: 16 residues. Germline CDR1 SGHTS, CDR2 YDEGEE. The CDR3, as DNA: TGTGCCAGCAGCCTGGACCGGAGCTCCTATAATTCACCCCTCCACTTT. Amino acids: CASSLDRSSYNSPLHF.

The CDR3 bases are TGCGCCAGCAGCCAAGATTACGGCTCCTACAATGAGCAGTTCTTC. This codes for CASSQDYGSYNEQFF. The genes are TRBV4-1 and TRBJ2-1; D is ambiguous. Germline V lookup: CDR1 MGHRA, CDR2 YSYEKL. This CDR3 has 15 amino acids. The V gene lost 0 bases and the J gene lost 0 bases, with 6 bases spanning the gap.

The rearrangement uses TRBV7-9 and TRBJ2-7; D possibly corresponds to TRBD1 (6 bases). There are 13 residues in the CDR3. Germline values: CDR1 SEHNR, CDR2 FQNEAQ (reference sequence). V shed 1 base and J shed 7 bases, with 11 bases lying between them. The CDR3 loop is CASSLGGLEEQYF. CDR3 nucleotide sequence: TGTGCCAGCAGCTTAGGGGGGCTAGAAGAGCAGTACTTC.

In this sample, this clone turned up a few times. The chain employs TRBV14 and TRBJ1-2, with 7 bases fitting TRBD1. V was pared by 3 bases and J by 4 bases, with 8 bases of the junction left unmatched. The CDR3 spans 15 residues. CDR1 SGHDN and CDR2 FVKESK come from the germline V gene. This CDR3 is CASSHHMGQTYGYTF. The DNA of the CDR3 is TGTGCCAGCAGCCATCATATGGGACAGACCTATGGCTACACCTTC. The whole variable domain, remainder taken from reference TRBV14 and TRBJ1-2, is EAGVTQFPSHSVIEKGQTVTLRCDPISGHDNLYWYRRVMGKEIKFLLHFVKESKQDESGMPNNRFLAERTGGTYSTLKVQPAELEDSGVYFCASSHHMGQTYGYTFGSGTRLTVV.

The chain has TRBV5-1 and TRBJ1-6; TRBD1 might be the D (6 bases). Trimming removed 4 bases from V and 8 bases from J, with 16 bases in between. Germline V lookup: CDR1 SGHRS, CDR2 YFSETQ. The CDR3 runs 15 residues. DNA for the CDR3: TGCGCCAGCAGCGAACTACAGGGTGGCGATTCACCCCTCCACTTT. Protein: CASSELQGGDSPLHF.

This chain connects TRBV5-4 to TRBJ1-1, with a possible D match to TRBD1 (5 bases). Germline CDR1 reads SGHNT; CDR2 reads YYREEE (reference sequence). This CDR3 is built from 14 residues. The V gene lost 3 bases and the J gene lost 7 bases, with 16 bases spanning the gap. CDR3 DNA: TGTGCCAGCAGCTCGGGACTCCTCGCAGGTGAAGCTTTCTTT. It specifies CASSSGLLAGEAFF.

The CDR3 nucleotides read TGTGCCAGTAAGCCCCTACTAGCAAAGGGAGAGACCCAGTACTTC. Protein sequence: CASKPLLAKGETQYF. This rearrangement joins TRBV19 to TRBJ2-5; possibly TRBD2 for D (6 bases). Trimming cost V 7 bases and J 4 bases, with 19 bases left between them. The CDR3 runs 15 residues. The germline CDR1 and CDR2 sequences are LNHDA and SQIVND (reference sequence).

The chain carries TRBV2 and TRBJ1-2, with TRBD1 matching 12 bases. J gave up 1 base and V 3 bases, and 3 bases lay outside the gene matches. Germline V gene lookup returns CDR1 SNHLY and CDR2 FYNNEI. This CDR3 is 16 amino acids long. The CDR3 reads CASSEGQGAINYGYTF. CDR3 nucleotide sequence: TGTGCCAGCAGTGAGGGACAGGGGGCTATTAACTATGGCTACACCTTC.